Each of the 15 T cell receptor beta chains below was sequenced from the same sample in a study of PD-L1 blockade in urothelial cancer. Regarding time point: pretreatment peripheral blood. Here immunoSEQ multiplex PCR was the method, and the copy in TCRdb shows in-frame clones only, minus some. Here the sample spans tens of thousands of clones, 82% being singletons. The sequencing here drew on PBMCs, taken around atezolizumab (anti-PD-L1) treatment. The receptors shown here come from a man in his fifties or sixties with urothelial cancer.

The J gene is TRBJ1-5, the V gene TRBV27; D may be TRBD1 (6 bases). The CDR3 consists of 13 residues. Germline CDR1 MNHEY, CDR2 SMNVEV (reference sequence). Trimming took 4 bases from V and 6 from J, leaving 10 bases between them. CDR3 nucleotide sequence: TGTGCCAGCAGTTCAGGGGCTGGTCAGCCCCAGCATTTT. Translation gives CASSSGAGQPQHF.

The gene calls are TRBV30 and TRBJ2-7; 8 nucleotides agree with TRBD1. V shed 2 bases, J shed 5 bases, and the junction held 8 bases outside the gene matches. Germline CDR1 GTSNPN, CDR2 SVGIG (reference sequence). The CDR3 runs 14 residues. CDR3 DNA sequence: TGTGCCTGGAGTACCAGGGGGCTCATGCACGAGCAGTACTTC. Its protein is CAWSTRGLMHEQYF.

Written as DNA, the CDR3 is TGTGCCAGCAGCTTCGAGCGGGGGCGACTCACCGATACGCAGTATTTT. Translated, it gives CASSFERGRLTDTQYF. The rearrangement joins TRBV5-4 to TRBJ2-3, with 8 bases aligning to TRBD2. With V trimmed by 2 bases and J by 6 bases, 11 bases remained unmatched. This CDR3 contains 16 residues. Germline V CDR1 and CDR2: SGHNT, YYREEE (reference sequence).

This sequence joins TRBV29-1 and TRBJ2-3; 7 bases are shared with TRBD1. V shed 3 bases, J shed 3 bases, and the junction held 3 bases outside the gene matches. This CDR3 contains 13 residues. Looked up from germline, CDR1 is SQVTM and CDR2 is ANQGSEA. CDR3 region: CSVDVTGTDTQYF. DNA of the CDR3: TGCAGCGTTGACGTGACAGGGACAGATACGCAGTATTTT.

The chain couples TRBV4-2 to TRBJ1-1; 7 bases are shared with TRBD1. The CDR3 consists of 18 residues. V trimming: 4 bases; J trimming: 1 base; junction bases outside the gene matches: 15. Germline V gene lookup returns CDR1 LGHNA and CDR2 YNFKEQ. CDR3 sequence reads: CASSPSDRALGRNTEAFF. DNA for the CDR3: TGTGCCAGCAGCCCGAGTGACAGGGCCCTGGGGAGGAACACTGAAGCTTTCTTT.

In DNA, the CDR3 is TGTGCCAGCAGTTACCCCGGGAAAGGGGAGCTGTTTTTT. It specifies CASSYPGKGELFF. The chain joins TRBV6-5 to TRBJ2-2; perhaps TRBD2 as D (5 bases). Germline CDR1 and CDR2: MNHEY and SVGAGI. This CDR3 has 13 residues. Trimming stripped 2 bases from V and 8 bases from J, with 9 bases between.

The chain uses TRBV27 and TRBJ2-2; 7 nucleotides align to TRBD2. The CDR3 covers 21 residues. Germline V gives CDR1 MNHEY, CDR2 SMNVEV (reference sequence). Trimming at V came to 5 bases and at J to 8 bases, leaving 29 bases not matched to a gene. The CDR3 coding sequence is TGTGCCAGCAGTAACTTAACTCCGGGACTACTCATAACCAGGGCCCCGGGGGAGCTGTTTTTT. As protein: CASSNLTPGLLITRAPGELFF.

On this clone itself: Distinct nucleotide sequences in the sample also encode this CDR3. V is TRBV2 and J is TRBJ1-2; no clear D gene. V was clipped by 4 bases and J by 1 base, with 13 bases between them. This CDR3 contains 15 residues. CDR1 and CDR2 from the germline V gene are SNHLY and FYNNEI. The DNA of the CDR3 is TGTGCCAGCAGTGCGGGGTCAGCACTTAACTATGGCTACACCTTC. Protein sequence: CASSAGSALNYGYTF.

The CDR3 coding sequence is TGTGCCAGCAGTGGAACCGGTCGCTCTGGAAACACCATATATTTT. Translation: CASSGTGRSGNTIYF. This sequence joins TRBV6-1 and TRBJ1-3; D is uncertain. Germline loops: CDR1 MNHNS, CDR2 SASEGT. The V gene lost 4 bases and the J gene lost 0 bases, with 10 bases spanning the gap. The CDR3 length is 15 residues.

The CDR3 reads CASREPGQGQYF. The CDR3 DNA reads as TGTGCCAGCAGGGAACCGGGACAAGGGCAGTACTTC. The rearrangement links TRBV6-6 to TRBJ2-7; the D gene is possibly TRBD1 (6 bases). The CDR3 runs to 12 residues. V was shortened by 6 bases and J by 9 bases, with 15 bases between the two germline ends. Germline assignment: CDR1 MNHNY and CDR2 SVGAGI (reference sequence).

This clone was picked up one time. In DNA form, the CDR3 reads TGTGCCAGCAGTCGCCAAGCAAGAAACTATGGCTACACCTTC. As protein: CASSRQARNYGYTF. This chain connects TRBV28 to TRBJ1-2; D call uncertain. Germline CDR1 reads MDHEN; CDR2 reads SYDVKM. The CDR3 sequence is 14 residues long. Trimming stripped 5 bases from V and 2 bases from J, with 12 bases between.

The chain is built from TRBV10-3 and TRBJ2-3, with TRBD2 matching over 12 bases. From germline, CDR1 is ENHRY and CDR2 SYGVKD. The CDR3 has 15 amino acids. J gave up 2 bases and V 9 bases, and 6 bases lay outside the gene matches. The CDR3 region has the DNA TGTGCCATACAGAGACTAGCGGGGGTCACAGATACGCAGTATTTT. It yields the protein CAIQRLAGVTDTQYF.

V gene TRBV7-9 combines with J gene TRBJ1-2; no reliable D call. This CDR3 has 14 residues. CDR1 is SEHNR and CDR2 is FQNEAQ in the germline V gene (reference sequence). Trimming shortened V by 0 bases and J by 3 bases, and 8 bases separated the two germline ends. The CDR3 sequence is CASSLAMRDYGYTF. The CDR3 nucleotides are TGTGCCAGCAGCTTAGCAATGAGGGACTATGGCTACACCTTC.

V gene TRBV5-8 combines with J gene TRBJ2-2; D is unclear. The CDR3 loop spans 15 amino acids. V lost 7 bases and J 0 bases, leaving 13 bases between the germline ends. Germline V gives CDR1 SGHTS, CDR2 YDEGEE. CDR3 nucleotides: TGTGCCAGCTCCAAACGGGTCCCGAACACCGGGGAGCTGTTTTTT. Residues: CASSKRVPNTGELFF.

The chain carries TRBV5-4 and TRBJ2-3, with 8 bases identical to TRBD1. After removal of 5 bases from V and 1 base from J, the junction contained 6 bases not matched to a gene. This CDR3 region has 15 residues. Germline V CDR1 and CDR2: SGHNT, YYREEE (reference sequence). The CDR3 loop is CASSPPGQGTDTQYF. In DNA form, the CDR3 reads TGTGCCAGCAGTCCCCCGGGACAGGGCACAGATACGCAGTATTTT.